This is a list of T cell receptor beta chains from one sample in a study of vaccination and CD4 T cells after COVID-19. A single record per CDR3 protein comes from TCRdb applying MiXCR to the PCR reads. The table includes some 24,000 distinct CDR3 sequences, 35% to 55% detected once. The antigens these receptors bind are not known. This sample comprised CD4+ T cells from blood, cultured in vitro, obtained about 7 months after SARS-CoV-2 vaccination. All receptors derive from a human donor who had recovered from COVID-19. CDR3s include the opening cysteine and the closing phenylalanine or tryptophan. D genes are given only for firm matches. The size field is filled for only some rows; it gives once, few, many or a size class.

j_call	d_call	v_call	clone_size	cdr3_nt	cdr3_aa
TRBJ2-5	TRBD2	TRBV20-1	few	TGCAGTGCTAGGGCTAGCGGGAGGGCGTACCAAGAGACCCAGTACTTC	CSARASGRAYQETQYF
TRBJ2-3	TRBD2	TRBV27	.	TGTGCCAGCAGTTTACTAGCGGGAGGCGCCTCTACGCAGTATTTT	CASSLLAGGASTQYF
TRBJ1-5	.	TRBV7-2	few	TGTGCCAGCAGCTTAGCGCGGGGAGCCTTGCAGCCCCAGCATTTT	CASSLARGALQPQHF
TRBJ2-1	TRBD1	TRBV7-9	.	TGTGCCAGCAGCCACTTTCCCGCGGGACAGGGGAAAAATGAGCAGTTCTTC	CASSHFPAGQGKNEQFF
TRBJ2-3	TRBD2	TRBV4-3	.	TGCGCCAGCAGCCAAACTAGCGGGGGGGGCACAGATACGCAGTATTTT	CASSQTSGGGTDTQYF
TRBJ2-3	.	TRBV20-1	.	TGCAGTGCGAGGGTCGGAGATACGCAGTATTTT	CSARVGDTQYF
TRBJ2-7	TRBD2	TRBV6-1	few	TGTGCCAGCAATACCCTAGCGGGAAGAGCCTACGAGCAGTACTTC	CASNTLAGRAYEQYF
TRBJ2-1	TRBD1	TRBV6-1	few	TGTGCCAGCAGCGACAGGGGGCACGACGAGCAGTTCTTC	CASSDRGHDEQFF
TRBJ2-5	TRBD2	TRBV28	few	TGTGCCAGCAGTCAAGGGACTAGCGGGAGGACCCAGTACTTC	CASSQGTSGRTQYF
TRBJ2-7	TRBD2	TRBV15	.	TGTGCCACCAGCAGAGAATCGTCTAGCGGGAGATTGGGTCGGAGCGAGCAGTACTTC	CATSRESSSGRLGRSEQYF
TRBJ2-7	.	TRBV2	.	TGTGCCAGCCAGGGCGGGGTATCCATGGGCGAGCAGTACTTC	CASQGGVSMGEQYF
TRBJ2-1	TRBD2	TRBV7-9	few	TGTGCCAGCAGCCGGGAGGGCAATGAGCAGTTCTTC	CASSREGNEQFF
TRBJ2-7	.	TRBV20-1	.	TGCAGTGCTAGTAAGAGATTGGGCTACGAGCAGTACTTC	CSASKRLGYEQYF
TRBJ2-1	.	TRBV4-2	.	TGTGCCAGCAGCCAGGGGTGGGAGGTTGAGCAGTTCTTC	CASSQGWEVEQFF
TRBJ2-7	TRBD2	TRBV28	few	TGTGCCAGCGGGAGGGCCTTGGAGCAGTACTTC	CASGRALEQYF
TRBJ2-5	TRBD1	TRBV5-4	.	TGTGCCAGCAGAGCCGCTCCGACAGGGGTCCTCGCGACCCAGTACTTC	CASRAAPTGVLATQYF
TRBJ1-4	.	TRBV27	once	TGTGCCAGCAGAACGACAGGCACAGGTGAGCTGTTTTTT	CASRTTGTGELFF
TRBJ2-7	TRBD2	TRBV18	.	TGTGCCAGCTCACCACCTGTAGTACTAGCGGGAGGTGAACTCTACGAGCAGTACTTC	CASSPPVVLAGGELYEQYF
TRBJ2-2	TRBD1	TRBV7-9	.	TGTGCCAGCAGCTTGGACAGGGTAGGCGGGGAGCTGTTTTTT	CASSLDRVGGELFF
TRBJ2-3	.	TRBV27	few	TGTGCCAGCAGTTTCGATCGGACAGATACGCAGTATTTT	CASSFDRTDTQYF
TRBJ2-7	.	TRBV7-9	.	TGTGCCAGCAGGAAGGGGGGAGAATCCTACGAGCAGTACTTC	CASRKGGESYEQYF
TRBJ2-5	.	TRBV10-3	.	TGTGCCATCAGTGATCCGACAGACCAAGAGACCCAGTACTTC	CAISDPTDQETQYF
TRBJ1-5	.	TRBV7-8	.	TGTGCCAGCAGCTTAGGAGGGAATAGCAATCAGCCCCAGCATTTT	CASSLGGNSNQPQHF
TRBJ1-6	.	TRBV27	.	TGTGCCAGCAGTTTTAGCCCTAATTCACCCCTCCACTTT	CASSFSPNSPLHF
TRBJ2-1	.	TRBV20-1	few	TGCAGTGCTCAAGGCGTGGAGAGGCAGTTCTTC	CSAQGVERQFF
TRBJ1-2	TRBD1	TRBV10-2	.	TGCGCCAGCCTTCGGGACAGCTATGGCTACACCTTC	CASLRDSYGYTF
TRBJ2-7	.	TRBV20-1	.	TGCAGTGCTAGAGCACCGGGACAACCCTACGAGCAGTACTTC	CSARAPGQPYEQYF
TRBJ2-1	TRBD1	TRBV7-9	.	TGTGCCAGCAGCTTCCTGACAGGGCACAATGAGCAGTTCTTC	CASSFLTGHNEQFF
TRBJ2-1	TRBD2	TRBV20-1	.	TGCAGTGCTAGAGTCGCTAGCGGGAGGGCCTACAATGAGCAGTTCTTC	CSARVASGRAYNEQFF
TRBJ1-1	TRBD1	TRBV6-1	medium-sized	TGTGCCAGCAGTGAGGGACAGGGGGCACCCATGAACACTGAAGCTTTCTTT	CASSEGQGAPMNTEAFF
TRBJ2-1	TRBD1	TRBV20-1	.	TGCAGTGCTCCTATCCGACAGGGGCGATCCTACAATGAGCAGTTCTTC	CSAPIRQGRSYNEQFF
TRBJ2-5	.	TRBV7-3	few	TGTGCCAGCAGCGCCACAGGGACTGGGGGAGAGACCCAGTACTTC	CASSATGTGGETQYF
TRBJ2-1	.	TRBV20-1	.	TGCAGTGCTAGAGATCTCTTTTTACAGCACAATGAGCAGTTCTTC	CSARDLFLQHNEQFF
TRBJ2-7	.	TRBV29-1	.	TGCAGCGTTGAGGCTCGTCGAAGGAATTCCTACGAGCAGTACTTC	CSVEARRRNSYEQYF
TRBJ1-5	.	TRBV28	few	TGTGCCAGCATCCAGGGTAGGATGGGGTACAAGGATCAGCCCCAGCATTTT	CASIQGRMGYKDQPQHF
TRBJ2-7	.	TRBV4-3	few	TGCGCCAGCAGCCAAGGGCGGCTAGCGTTAACCTACGAGCAGTACTTC	CASSQGRLALTYEQYF
TRBJ2-3	TRBD2	TRBV20-1	few	TGCAGTGGGGGTCGCGGGAGAGTCACAGATACGCAGTATTTT	CSGGRGRVTDTQYF
TRBJ2-5	.	TRBV15	few	TGTGCCACCAGCAGAGGGGGCACCCTCGGGACCCAGTACTTC	CATSRGGTLGTQYF
TRBJ1-1	.	TRBV5-4	.	TGTGCCAGCAGCCCTCAGGGGCGCACTGAAGCTTTCTTT	CASSPQGRTEAFF
TRBJ2-2	TRBD2	TRBV20-1	.	TGCAGTGCTAGACGGACTAGCGGGACCCGAGTCACCGGGGAGCTGTTTTTT	CSARRTSGTRVTGELFF
TRBJ1-1	.	TRBV6-1	.	TGTGCCAGCAGTGATGGACAGCTGAACACTGAAGCTTTCTTT	CASSDGQLNTEAFF
TRBJ2-3	.	TRBV15	few	TGTGCCACCAGCAGACCCCCACGAGATACGCAGTATTTT	CATSRPPRDTQYF
TRBJ1-6	.	TRBV20-1	few	TGCAGTGCTAGCGGGGTTGGGGGTAATTCACCCCTCCACTTT	CSASGVGGNSPLHF
TRBJ2-1	.	TRBV25-1	.	TGTGCCAGCAGTGAGAGGCCCGTCTTAGGTGAGCAGTTCTTC	CASSERPVLGEQFF
TRBJ2-7	.	TRBV20-1	few	TGCAGTGCTAGTGAGCAGGGGTTCTCCTACGAGCAGTACTTC	CSASEQGFSYEQYF